This T cell receptor (beta chain) was obtained from a study of Graves' ophthalmopathy and Graves' hyperthyroidism. The study's findings and limits: Most expanded thyroid clonotypes above 0.001 frequency also appeared in blood.

Amplification of the TCR beta CDR3 regions used RNA transcripts (as template). A first-round RT-PCR used HTBI primers, followed by a second-round multiplex PCR. TCRdb fed the multiplex PCR reads into MiXCR, producing one record per CDR3 protein. The sample lists about 1.1 million distinct CDR3 sequences; roughly two fifths were seen once. The table lists this clonotype with many counts. Its antigen is as yet unknown. The CDR3 spans 16 residues. V shed 1 base, J shed 4 bases, and the junction held 7 bases outside the gene matches. Germline V gives CDR1 SGHDN, CDR2 FVKESK. The sequence was collected from an adult man with Graves' hyperthyroidism. Sequenced input: peripheral blood or thyroid tissue (not recorded which). The genes are TRBV14 and TRBJ1-2; 9 positions agree with TRBD1. This CDR3 reads CASSQAPTGGTYGYTF. The CDR3 region has the DNA TGTGCCAGCAGCCAAGCCCCAACAGGGGGCACCTATGGCTACACCTTC.